The present entry profiles one T cell receptor beta chain with its context. As yet, its antigen is unknown. Amplification used 60 Vbeta primers and 13 Jbeta primers. Sequencing was performed with immunoSEQ multiplex PCR; in TCRdb, only in-frame clones are kept and a portion is missing. Here the sample spans 85,000 to 130,000 clones, around three quarters being singletons. This entry belongs to a study of cytomegalovirus exposure and HLA in healthy donors. Study at large: An earlier analysis identified more than 90 million unique TCR beta sequences in about 179 million T cells.

Study results and caveats: Researchers reportedly found TCR beta sequences accurately predicted most subjects' HLA-A and HLA-B alleles.

The CDR3 covers 17 residues. Germline CDR1 SNHLY, CDR2 FYNNEI. V shed 1 base and J shed 7 bases, with 22 bases lying between them. The clonotype originates from a boy between 10 and 17 years old in good health and CMV-seronegative. The sequenced sample was PBMCs. The chain employs TRBV2 and TRBJ1-2, with a possible D match to TRBD1 (6 bases). CDR3 sequence (DNA): TGTGCCAGCAGTGAAGTTATTGGCAGGGGCCCCCCGGGTGGCTACACCTTC. This gives the protein CASSEVIGRGPPGGYTF.